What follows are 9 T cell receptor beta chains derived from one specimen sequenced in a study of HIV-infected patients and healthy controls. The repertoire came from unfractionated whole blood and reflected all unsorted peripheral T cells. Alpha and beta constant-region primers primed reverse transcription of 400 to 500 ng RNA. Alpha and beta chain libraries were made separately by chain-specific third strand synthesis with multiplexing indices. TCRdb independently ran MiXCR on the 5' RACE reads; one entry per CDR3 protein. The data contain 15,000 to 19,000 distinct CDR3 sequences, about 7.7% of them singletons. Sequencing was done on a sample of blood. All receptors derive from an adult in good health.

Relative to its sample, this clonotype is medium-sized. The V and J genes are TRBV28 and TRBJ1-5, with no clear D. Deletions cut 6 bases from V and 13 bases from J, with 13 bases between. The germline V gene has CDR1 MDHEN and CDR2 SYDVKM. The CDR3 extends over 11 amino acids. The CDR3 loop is CASSSPDSQHF. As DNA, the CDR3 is TGTGCCAGCAGCTCCCCGGACTCACAGCATTTT.

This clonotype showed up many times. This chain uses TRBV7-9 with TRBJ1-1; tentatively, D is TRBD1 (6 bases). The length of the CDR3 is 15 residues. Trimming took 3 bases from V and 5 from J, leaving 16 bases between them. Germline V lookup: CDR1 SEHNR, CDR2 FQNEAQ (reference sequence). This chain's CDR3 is CASSFPAGVRTEAFF. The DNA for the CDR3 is TGTGCCAGCAGCTTTCCAGCAGGGGTGAGGACTGAAGCTTTCTTT. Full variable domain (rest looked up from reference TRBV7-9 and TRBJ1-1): DTGVSQNPRHKITKRGQNVTFRCDPISEHNRLYWYRQTLGQGPEFLTYFQNEAQLEKSRLLSDRFSAERPKGSFSTLEIQRTEQGDSAMYLCASSFPAGVRTEAFFGQGTRLTVV.

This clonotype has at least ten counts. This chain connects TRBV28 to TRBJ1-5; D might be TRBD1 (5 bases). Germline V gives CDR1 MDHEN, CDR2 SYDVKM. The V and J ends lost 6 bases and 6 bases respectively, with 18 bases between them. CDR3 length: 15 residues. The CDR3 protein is CASSPGEIGSQPQHF. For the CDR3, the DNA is TGTGCCAGCAGCCCGGGGGAGATAGGAAGTCAGCCCCAGCATTTT. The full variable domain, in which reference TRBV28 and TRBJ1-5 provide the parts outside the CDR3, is DVKVTQSSRYLVKRTGEKVFLECVQDMDHENMFWYRQDPGLGLRLIYFSYDVKMKEKGDIPEGYSVSREKKERFSLILESASTNQTSMYLCASSPGEIGSQPQHFGDGTRLSIL.

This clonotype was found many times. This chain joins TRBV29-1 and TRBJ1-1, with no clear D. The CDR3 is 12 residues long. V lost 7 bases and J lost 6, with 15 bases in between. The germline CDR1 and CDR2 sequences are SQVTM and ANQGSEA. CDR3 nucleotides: TGCAGCGCACAAAGCCTGGACCCTGAAGCTTTCTTT. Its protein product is CSAQSLDPEAFF.

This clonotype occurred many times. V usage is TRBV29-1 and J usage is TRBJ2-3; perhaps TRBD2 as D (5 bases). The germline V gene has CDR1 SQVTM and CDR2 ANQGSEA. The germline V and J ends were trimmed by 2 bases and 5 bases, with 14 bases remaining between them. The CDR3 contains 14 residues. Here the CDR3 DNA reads TGCAGCGTTGAATGGGGAGATCGGGTAGATACGCAGTATTTT. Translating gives CSVEWGDRVDTQYF.

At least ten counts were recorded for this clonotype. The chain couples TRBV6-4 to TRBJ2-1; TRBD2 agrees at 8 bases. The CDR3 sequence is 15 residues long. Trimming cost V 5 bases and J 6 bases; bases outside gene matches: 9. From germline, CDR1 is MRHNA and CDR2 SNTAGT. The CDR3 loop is CASSQTAGGSNEQFF. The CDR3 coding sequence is TGTGCCAGCAGTCAAACCGCGGGGGGATCCAATGAGCAGTTCTTC.

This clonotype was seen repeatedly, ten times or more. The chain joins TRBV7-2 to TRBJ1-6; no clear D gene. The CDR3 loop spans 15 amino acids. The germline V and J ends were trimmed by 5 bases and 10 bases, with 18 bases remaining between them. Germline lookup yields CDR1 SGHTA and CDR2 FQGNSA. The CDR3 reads CASSPTPRGGSPLHF. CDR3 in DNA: TGTGCCAGCAGCCCGACACCCCGGGGAGGATCACCCCTCCACTTT. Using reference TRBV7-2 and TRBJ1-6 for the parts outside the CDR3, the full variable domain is GAGVSQSPSNKVTEKGKDVELRCDPISGHTALYWYRQSLGQGLEFLIYFQGNSAPDKSGLPSDRFSAERTGGSVSTLTIQRTQQEDSAVYLCASSPTPRGGSPLHFGNGTRLTVT.

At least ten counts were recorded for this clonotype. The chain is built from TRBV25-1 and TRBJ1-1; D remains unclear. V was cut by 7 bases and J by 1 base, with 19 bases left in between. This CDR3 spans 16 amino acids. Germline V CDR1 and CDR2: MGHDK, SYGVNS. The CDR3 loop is CASNMALGDGNTEAFF. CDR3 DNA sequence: TGTGCCAGCAACATGGCTCTTGGAGATGGGAACACTGAAGCTTTCTTT.

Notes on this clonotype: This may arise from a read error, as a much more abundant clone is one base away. This CDR3 reads CSVSLLAGAKDIQYF. CDR3 coding DNA: TGCAGTGTGAGTCTTCTAGCGGGAGCCAAAGACATTCAGTACTTC. The chain carries TRBV20-1 and TRBJ2-4, with 10 bases identical to TRBD2. The CDR3 covers 15 residues. Germline V lookup: CDR1 DFQATT, CDR2 SNEGSKA (reference sequence).